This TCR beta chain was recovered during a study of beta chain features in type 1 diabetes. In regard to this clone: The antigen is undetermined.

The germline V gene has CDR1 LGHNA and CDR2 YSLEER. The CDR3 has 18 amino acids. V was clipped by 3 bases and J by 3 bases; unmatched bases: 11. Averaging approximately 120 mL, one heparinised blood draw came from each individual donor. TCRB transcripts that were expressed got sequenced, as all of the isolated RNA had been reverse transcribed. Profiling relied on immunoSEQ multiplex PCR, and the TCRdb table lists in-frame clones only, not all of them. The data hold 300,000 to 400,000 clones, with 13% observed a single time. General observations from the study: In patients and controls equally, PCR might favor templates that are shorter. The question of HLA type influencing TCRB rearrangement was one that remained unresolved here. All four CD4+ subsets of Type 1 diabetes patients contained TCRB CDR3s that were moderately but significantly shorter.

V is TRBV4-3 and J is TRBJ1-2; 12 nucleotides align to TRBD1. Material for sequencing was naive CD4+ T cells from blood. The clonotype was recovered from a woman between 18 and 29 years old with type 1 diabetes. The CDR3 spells CASSHTWGQGAKDYGYTF. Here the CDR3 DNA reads TGCGCCAGCAGCCACACCTGGGGACAGGGGGCGAAGGACTATGGCTACACCTTC.